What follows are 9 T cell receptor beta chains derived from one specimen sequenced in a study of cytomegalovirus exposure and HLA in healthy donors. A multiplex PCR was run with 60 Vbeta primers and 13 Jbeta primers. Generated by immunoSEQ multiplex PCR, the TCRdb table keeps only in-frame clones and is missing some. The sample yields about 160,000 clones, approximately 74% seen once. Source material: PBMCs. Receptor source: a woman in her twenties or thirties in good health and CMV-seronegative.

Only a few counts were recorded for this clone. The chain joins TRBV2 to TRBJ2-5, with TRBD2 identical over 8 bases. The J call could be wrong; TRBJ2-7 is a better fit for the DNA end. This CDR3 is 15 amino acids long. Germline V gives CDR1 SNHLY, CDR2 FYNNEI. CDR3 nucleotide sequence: TGTGCCAGCAGTGATGGGGTAGCGGGAAACTACGAGCAGTACTTC. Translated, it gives CASSDGVAGNYEQYF.

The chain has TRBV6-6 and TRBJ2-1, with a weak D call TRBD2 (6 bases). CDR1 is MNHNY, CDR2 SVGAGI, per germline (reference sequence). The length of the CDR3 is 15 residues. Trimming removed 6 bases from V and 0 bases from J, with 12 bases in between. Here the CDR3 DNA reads TGTGCCAGCAGGGGAGGAACAAGCTCCTACAATGAGCAGTTCTTC. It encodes CASRGGTSSYNEQFF.

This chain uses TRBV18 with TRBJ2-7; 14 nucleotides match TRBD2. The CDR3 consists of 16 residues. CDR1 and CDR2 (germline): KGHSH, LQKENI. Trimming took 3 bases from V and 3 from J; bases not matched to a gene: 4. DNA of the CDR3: TGTGCCAGCTCACCCCAGACTAGCGGGGGGGACTACGAGCAGTACTTC. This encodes CASSPQTSGGDYEQYF.

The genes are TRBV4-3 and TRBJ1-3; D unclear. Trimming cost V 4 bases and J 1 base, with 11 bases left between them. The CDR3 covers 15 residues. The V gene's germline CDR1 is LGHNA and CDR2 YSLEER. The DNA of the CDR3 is TGCGCCAGCAGCCTATACTCGGGTTCTGGAAACACCATATATTTT. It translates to CASSLYSGSGNTIYF.

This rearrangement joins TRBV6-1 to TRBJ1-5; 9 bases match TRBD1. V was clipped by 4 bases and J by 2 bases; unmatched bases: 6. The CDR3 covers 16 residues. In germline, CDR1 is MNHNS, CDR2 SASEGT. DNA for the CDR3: TGTGCCAGCAGTGGAACAGGGGGCTTTGGCAATCAGCCCCAGCATTTT. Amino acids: CASSGTGGFGNQPQHF.

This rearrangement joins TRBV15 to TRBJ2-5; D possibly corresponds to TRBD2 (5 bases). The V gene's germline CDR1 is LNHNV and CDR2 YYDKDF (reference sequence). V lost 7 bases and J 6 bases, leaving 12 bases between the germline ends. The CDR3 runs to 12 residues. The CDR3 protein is CATKSGEKTQYF. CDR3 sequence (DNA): TGTGCCACCAAGTCCGGGGAAAAGACCCAGTACTTC. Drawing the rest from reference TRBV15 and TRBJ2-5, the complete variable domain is DAMVIQNPRYQVTQFGKPVTLSCSQTLNHNVMYWYQQKSSQAPKLLFHYYDKDFNNEADTPDNFQSRRPNTSFCFLDIRSPGLGDTAMYLCATKSGEKTQYFGPGTRLLVL.

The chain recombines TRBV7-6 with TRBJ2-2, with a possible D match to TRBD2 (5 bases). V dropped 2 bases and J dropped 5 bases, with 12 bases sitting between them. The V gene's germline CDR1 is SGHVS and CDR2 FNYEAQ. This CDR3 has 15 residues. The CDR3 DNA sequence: TGTGCCAGCAGCTTACGGACTTCTCAAACCGGGGAGCTGTTTTTT. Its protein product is CASSLRTSQTGELFF.

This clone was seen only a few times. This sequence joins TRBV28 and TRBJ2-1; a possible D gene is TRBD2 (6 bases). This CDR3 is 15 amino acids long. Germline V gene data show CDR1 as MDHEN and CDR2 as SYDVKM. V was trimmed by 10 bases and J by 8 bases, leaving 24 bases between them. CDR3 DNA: TGTGCCACTTCTGCCGGACTACTCCTTTTTCATGAGCAGTTCTTC. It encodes CATSAGLLLFHEQFF.

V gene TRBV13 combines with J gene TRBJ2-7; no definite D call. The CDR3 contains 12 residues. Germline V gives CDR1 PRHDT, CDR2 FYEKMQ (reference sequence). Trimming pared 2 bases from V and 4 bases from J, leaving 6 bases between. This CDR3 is CASSLQRYEQYF. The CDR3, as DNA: TGTGCCAGCAGCTTACAGAGGTACGAGCAGTACTTC.